This T cell receptor beta chain was identified in a study of OX40 agonist ivuxolimab in advanced cancers. Whole-study findings and limits: Averaging showed that CD8+ T cells had more expanded clones than CD4+ did. Partial responders treated at 0.1-3.0 mg/kg exhibited clonal expansion among the lowest measured.

Sequenced by immunoSEQ multiplex PCR; TCRdb stores in-frame clones only, minus some. The sample has about 61,000 clones, approximately 77% seen once. This clone was recorded once. Its target is not known. This CDR3 has 13 amino acids. Germline V gene sequence: CDR1 GTSNPN, CDR2 SVGIG (reference sequence). V lost 1 base and J lost 3, with 9 bases in between. The sample consisted of CD4+ or CD8+ T cells sorted from blood, taken in a trial of the OX40 agonist ivuxolimab. The TCR sequence derives from an adult with an advanced solid tumor such as melanoma, head and neck, liver or kidney cancer. The V and J genes are TRBV30 and TRBJ1-1, with D perhaps matching TRBD1 (6 bases). The CDR3 DNA reads as TGTGCCTGGAGTGCACAGGGAGACACTGAAGCTTTCTTT. This encodes CAWSAQGDTEAFF.